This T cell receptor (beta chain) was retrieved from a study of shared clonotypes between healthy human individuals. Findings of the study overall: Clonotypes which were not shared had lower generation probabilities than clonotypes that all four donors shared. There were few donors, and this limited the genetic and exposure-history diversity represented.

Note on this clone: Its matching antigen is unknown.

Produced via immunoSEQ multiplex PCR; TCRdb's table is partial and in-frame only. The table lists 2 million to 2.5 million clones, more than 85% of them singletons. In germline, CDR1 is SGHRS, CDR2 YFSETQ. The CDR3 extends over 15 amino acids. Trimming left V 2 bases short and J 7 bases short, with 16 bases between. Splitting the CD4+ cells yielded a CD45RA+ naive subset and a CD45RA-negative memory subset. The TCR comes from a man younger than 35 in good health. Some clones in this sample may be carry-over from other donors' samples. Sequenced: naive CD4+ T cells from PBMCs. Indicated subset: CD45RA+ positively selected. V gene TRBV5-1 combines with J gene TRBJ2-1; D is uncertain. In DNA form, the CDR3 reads TGCGCCAGCAGCTTCACGGACCGGGTAGGAAATGAGCAGTTCTTC. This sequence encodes CASSFTDRVGNEQFF. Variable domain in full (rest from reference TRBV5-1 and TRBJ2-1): KAGVTQTPRYLIKTRGQQVTLSCSPISGHRSVSWYQQTPGQGLQFLFEYFSETQRNKGNFPGRFSGRQFSNSRSEMNVSTLELGDSALYLCASSFTDRVGNEQFFGPGTRLTVL.